The rows below give T cell receptor beta chains drawn from one sample of a study of regulatory T cells in long-lasting Graves disease. Each CDR3 protein is one row after TCRdb ran MiXCR on the multiplex PCR reads. Among 400,000 to 650,000 distinct CDR3 sequences, approximately 16% were seen once, and the ten largest hold 20% to 30%. These same records also appear under a second study, on T cells in Graves' hyperthyroidism and ophthalmopathy.

The material was peripheral blood mononuclear cells (PBMCs), obtained at new diagnosis, from a patient treated with antithyroid drugs. The receptors here all came from a woman between 40 and 65 years old with Graves disease. CDR3s include the opening cysteine and the closing phenylalanine or tryptophan. The D gene is left open where the match is weak. Rows give clone size only sometimes, using once, few, many, or a class for an expanded clone.

abundance: many; j_gene: TRBJ1-5; v_gene: TRBV29-1; d_gene: -; CDR3aa: CSATGSGQPQHF; CDR3nt: TGCAGCGCCACCGGGAGCGGTCAGCCCCAGCATTTT
abundance: few; j_gene: TRBJ2-5; v_gene: TRBV9; d_gene: TRBD1; CDR3aa: CASSADRGRRQETQYF; CDR3nt: TGTGCCAGCAGCGCCGACAGGGGGAGAAGGCAAGAGACCCAGTACTTC
abundance: many; j_gene: TRBJ2-2; v_gene: TRBV7-3; d_gene: TRBD2; CDR3aa: CASSEPAGLNTGELFF; CDR3nt: TGTGCCAGCAGCGAACCAGCGGGGCTGAACACCGGGGAGCTGTTTTTT
abundance: -; j_gene: TRBJ1-1; v_gene: TRBV7-9; d_gene: TRBD1; CDR3aa: CASSTRTGSKNTEAFF; CDR3nt: TGTGCCAGCAGCACCAGGACAGGGAGTAAAAACACTGAAGCTTTCTTT
abundance: many; j_gene: TRBJ2-3; v_gene: TRBV6-1; d_gene: -; CDR3aa: CASSVRGGLSTDTQYF; CDR3nt: TGTGCCAGCAGCGTTAGGGGGGGCCTAAGCACAGATACGCAGTATTTT
abundance: -; j_gene: TRBJ2-3; v_gene: TRBV15; d_gene: -; CDR3aa: CATSSDGSTDTQYF; CDR3nt: TGTGCCACCAGCAGCGACGGTAGCACAGATACGCAGTATTTT
abundance: few; j_gene: TRBJ2-1; v_gene: TRBV5-1; d_gene: TRBD2; CDR3aa: CASSMGGTLNEQFF; CDR3nt: TGCGCCAGCAGCATGGGGGGGACCCTAAATGAGCAGTTCTTC
abundance: many; j_gene: TRBJ1-2; v_gene: TRBV3-1; d_gene: -; CDR3aa: CASSQVRGQGGGYTF; CDR3nt: TGTGCCAGCAGCCAAGTCCGTGGGCAGGGAGGCGGCTACACCTTC
abundance: many; j_gene: TRBJ2-1; v_gene: TRBV2; d_gene: TRBD2; CDR3aa: CATSPFSGGAIEQFF; CDR3nt: TGTGCCACCTCGCCTTTTAGCGGGGGGGCAATCGAGCAGTTCTTC
abundance: -; j_gene: TRBJ1-1; v_gene: TRBV28; d_gene: -; CDR3aa: CASRSQGARAFF; CDR3nt: TGTGCCAGCAGGTCTCAAGGGGCCCGGGCTTTCTTT
abundance: -; j_gene: TRBJ1-6; v_gene: TRBV9; d_gene: -; CDR3aa: CASSVGVVNSPLHF; CDR3nt: TGTGCCAGCAGCGTCGGGGTGGTCAATTCACCCCTCCACTTT
abundance: -; j_gene: TRBJ2-4; v_gene: TRBV24-1; d_gene: -; CDR3aa: CATSDRDNTKNIQYF; CDR3nt: TGTGCCACCAGTGACCGAGACAATACCAAAAACATTCAGTACTTC
abundance: -; j_gene: TRBJ1-1; v_gene: TRBV4-2; d_gene: TRBD1; CDR3aa: CASSQERGGTVEAFF; CDR3nt: TGTGCCAGCAGCCAAGAGAGGGGGGGGACAGTTGAAGCTTTCTTT
abundance: many; j_gene: TRBJ1-2; v_gene: TRBV2; d_gene: -; CDR3aa: CASYGRRGYTF; CDR3nt: TGTGCCAGCTACGGACGGAGGGGCTACACCTTC
abundance: -; j_gene: TRBJ2-1; v_gene: TRBV6-2/TRBV6-3; d_gene: -; CDR3aa: CASGGGGGAYNEQFF; CDR3nt: TGTGCCAGCGGGGGAGGAGGGGGTGCATACAATGAGCAGTTCTTC
abundance: few; j_gene: TRBJ1-5; v_gene: TRBV6-2/TRBV6-3; d_gene: -; CDR3aa: CASSSYTSPQHF; CDR3nt: TGTGCCAGCAGTTCCTATACATCGCCCCAGCATTTT
abundance: -; j_gene: TRBJ1-2; v_gene: TRBV6-1; d_gene: -; CDR3aa: CASRPFTDTNYGYTF; CDR3nt: TGTGCCAGCAGACCATTTACAGATACTAACTATGGCTACACCTTC
abundance: many; j_gene: TRBJ1-2; v_gene: TRBV20-1; d_gene: -; CDR3aa: CSARVRGQDYGYTF; CDR3nt: TGCAGTGCTAGAGTACGGGGGCAGGACTATGGCTACACCTTC
abundance: few; j_gene: TRBJ1-1; v_gene: TRBV7-9; d_gene: -; CDR3aa: CASSLGFLGSEAFF; CDR3nt: TGTGCCAGCAGCTTAGGCTTCTTGGGGTCTGAAGCTTTCTTT
abundance: few; j_gene: TRBJ1-1; v_gene: TRBV11-3; d_gene: -; CDR3aa: CASSLPRENTEAFF; CDR3nt: TGTGCCAGCAGCTTACCCAGGGAGAACACTGAAGCTTTCTTT
abundance: many; j_gene: TRBJ2-7; v_gene: TRBV6-1; d_gene: TRBD2; CDR3aa: CASRTSGGAYEQYF; CDR3nt: TGTGCCAGCAGGACTAGCGGGGGGGCATACGAGCAGTACTTC
abundance: few; j_gene: TRBJ1-1; v_gene: TRBV29-1; d_gene: -; CDR3aa: CSVVGGGNTEAFF; CDR3nt: TGCAGCGTTGTGGGGGGGGGGAACACTGAAGCTTTCTTT
abundance: -; j_gene: TRBJ1-1; v_gene: TRBV20-1; d_gene: TRBD1; CDR3aa: CSARPGTGALNTEAFF; CDR3nt: TGCAGTGCCCGGCCCGGGACAGGGGCTCTGAACACTGAAGCTTTCTTT
abundance: few; j_gene: TRBJ2-7; v_gene: TRBV20-1; d_gene: -; CDR3aa: CSAPGTASYEQYF; CDR3nt: TGCAGTGCCCCGGGGACGGCATCCTACGAGCAGTACTTC
abundance: many; j_gene: TRBJ1-4; v_gene: TRBV18; d_gene: -; CDR3aa: CASSSTGRTPGEKLFF; CDR3nt: TGTGCCAGCTCATCAACCGGACGAACGCCAGGTGAAAAACTGTTTTTT
abundance: -; j_gene: TRBJ1-6; v_gene: TRBV6-1; d_gene: -; CDR3aa: CASNFEAGQGRSPLHF; CDR3nt: TGTGCCAGCAATTTCGAGGCGGGGCAGGGGAGGTCACCCCTCCACTTT
abundance: many; j_gene: TRBJ1-3; v_gene: TRBV10-3; d_gene: -; CDR3aa: CAISESLGAAGNTIYF; CDR3nt: TGTGCCATCAGTGAGTCGCTCGGTGCTGCTGGAAACACCATATATTTT